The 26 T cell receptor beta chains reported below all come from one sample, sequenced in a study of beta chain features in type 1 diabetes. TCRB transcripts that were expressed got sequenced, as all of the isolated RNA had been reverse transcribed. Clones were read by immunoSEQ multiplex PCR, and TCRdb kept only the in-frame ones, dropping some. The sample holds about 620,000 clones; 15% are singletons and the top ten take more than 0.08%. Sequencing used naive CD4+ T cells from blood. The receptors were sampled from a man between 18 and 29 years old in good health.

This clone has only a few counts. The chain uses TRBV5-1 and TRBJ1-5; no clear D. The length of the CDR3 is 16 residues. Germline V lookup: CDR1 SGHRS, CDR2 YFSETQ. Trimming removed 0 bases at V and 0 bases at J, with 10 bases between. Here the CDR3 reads CASSLGQLNSNQPQHF. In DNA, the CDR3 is TGCGCCAGCAGCTTGGGTCAGCTCAATAGCAATCAGCCCCAGCATTTT.

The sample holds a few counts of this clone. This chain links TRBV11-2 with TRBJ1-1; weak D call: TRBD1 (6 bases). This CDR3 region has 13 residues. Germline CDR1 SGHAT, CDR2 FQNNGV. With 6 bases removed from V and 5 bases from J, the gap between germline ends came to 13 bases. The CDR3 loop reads CASRTGRETEAFF. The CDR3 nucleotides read TGTGCCAGCAGGACAGGACGGGAAACTGAAGCTTTCTTT.

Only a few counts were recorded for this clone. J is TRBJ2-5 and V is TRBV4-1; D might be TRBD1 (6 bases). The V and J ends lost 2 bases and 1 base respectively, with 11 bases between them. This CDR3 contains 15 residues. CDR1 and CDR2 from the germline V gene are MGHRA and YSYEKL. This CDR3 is CASSQLGTRQETQYF. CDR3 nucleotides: TGCGCCAGCAGCCAACTCGGGACACGCCAAGAGACCCAGTACTTC.

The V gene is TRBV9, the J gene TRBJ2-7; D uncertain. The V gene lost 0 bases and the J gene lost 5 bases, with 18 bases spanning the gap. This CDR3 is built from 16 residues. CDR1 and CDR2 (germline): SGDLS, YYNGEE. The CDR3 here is CASSVADFPSIHEQYF. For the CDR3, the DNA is TGTGCCAGCAGCGTAGCTGACTTCCCGAGTATCCACGAGCAGTACTTC.

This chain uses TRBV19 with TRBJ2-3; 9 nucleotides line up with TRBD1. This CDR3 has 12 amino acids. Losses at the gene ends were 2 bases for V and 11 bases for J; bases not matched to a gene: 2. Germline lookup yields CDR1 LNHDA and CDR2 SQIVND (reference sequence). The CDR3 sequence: CASSIWGQGQYF. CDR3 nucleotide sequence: TGTGCCAGTAGTATATGGGGACAGGGGCAGTATTTT.

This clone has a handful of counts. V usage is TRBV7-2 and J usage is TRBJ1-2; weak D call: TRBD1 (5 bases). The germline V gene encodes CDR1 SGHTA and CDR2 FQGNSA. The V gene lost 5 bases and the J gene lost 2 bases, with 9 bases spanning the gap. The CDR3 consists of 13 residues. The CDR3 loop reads CASSQDSNYGYTF. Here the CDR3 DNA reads TGTGCCAGCAGCCAAGACAGCAACTATGGCTACACCTTC. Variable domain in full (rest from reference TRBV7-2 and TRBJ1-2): GAGVSQSPSNKVTEKGKDVELRCDPISGHTALYWYRQSLGQGLEFLIYFQGNSAPDKSGLPSDRFSAERTGGSVSTLTIQRTQQEDSAVYLCASSQDSNYGYTFGSGTRLTVV.

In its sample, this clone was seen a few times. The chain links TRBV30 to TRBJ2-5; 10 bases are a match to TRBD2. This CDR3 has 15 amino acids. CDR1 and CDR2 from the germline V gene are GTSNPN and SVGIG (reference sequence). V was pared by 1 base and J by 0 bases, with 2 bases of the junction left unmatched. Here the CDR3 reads CAWSETSGYQETQYF. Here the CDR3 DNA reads TGTGCCTGGAGTGAGACTAGCGGGTACCAAGAGACCCAGTACTTC.

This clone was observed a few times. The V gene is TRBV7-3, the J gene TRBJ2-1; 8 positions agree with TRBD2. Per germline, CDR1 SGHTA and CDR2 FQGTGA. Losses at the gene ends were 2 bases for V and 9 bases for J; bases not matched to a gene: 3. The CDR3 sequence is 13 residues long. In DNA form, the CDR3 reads TGTGCCAGCAGCTTAGAGCGGGAGTTTGAGCAGTTCTTC. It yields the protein CASSLEREFEQFF.

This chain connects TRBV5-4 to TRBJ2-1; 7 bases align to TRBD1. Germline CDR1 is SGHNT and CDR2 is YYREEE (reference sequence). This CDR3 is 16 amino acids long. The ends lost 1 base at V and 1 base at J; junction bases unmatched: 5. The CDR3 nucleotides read TGTGCCAGCAGCTTGAATTACAGGGGTTCCTACAATGAGCAGTTCTTC. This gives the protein CASSLNYRGSYNEQFF.

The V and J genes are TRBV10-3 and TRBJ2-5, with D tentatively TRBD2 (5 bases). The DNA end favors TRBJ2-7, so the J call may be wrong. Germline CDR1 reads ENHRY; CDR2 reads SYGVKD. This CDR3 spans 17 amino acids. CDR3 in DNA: TGTGCCATCAGTGAGTCGAGATCCGGGGTAAGCTCCTACGAGCAGTACTTC. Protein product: CAISESRSGVSSYEQYF.

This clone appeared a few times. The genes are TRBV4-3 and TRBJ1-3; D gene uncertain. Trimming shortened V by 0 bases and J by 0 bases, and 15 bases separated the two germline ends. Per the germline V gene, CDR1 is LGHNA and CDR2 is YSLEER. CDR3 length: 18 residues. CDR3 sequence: CASSQDLFGPYSGNTIYF. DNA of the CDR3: TGCGCCAGCAGCCAAGATCTATTCGGGCCGTACTCTGGAAACACCATATATTTT.

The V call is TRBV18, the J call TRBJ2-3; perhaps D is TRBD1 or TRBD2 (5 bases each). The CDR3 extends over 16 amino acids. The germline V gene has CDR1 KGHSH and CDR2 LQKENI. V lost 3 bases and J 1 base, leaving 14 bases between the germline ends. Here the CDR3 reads CASSPSRGPRTDTQYF. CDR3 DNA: TGTGCCAGCTCACCGTCAAGGGGACCCCGCACAGATACGCAGTATTTT.

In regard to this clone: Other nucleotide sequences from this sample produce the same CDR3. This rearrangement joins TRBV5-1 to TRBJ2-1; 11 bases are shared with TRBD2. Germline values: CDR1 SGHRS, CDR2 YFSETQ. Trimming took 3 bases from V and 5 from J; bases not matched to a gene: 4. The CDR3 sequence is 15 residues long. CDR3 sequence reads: CASSWGTSGNNEQFF. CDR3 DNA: TGCGCCAGCAGCTGGGGGACTAGCGGAAACAATGAGCAGTTCTTC.

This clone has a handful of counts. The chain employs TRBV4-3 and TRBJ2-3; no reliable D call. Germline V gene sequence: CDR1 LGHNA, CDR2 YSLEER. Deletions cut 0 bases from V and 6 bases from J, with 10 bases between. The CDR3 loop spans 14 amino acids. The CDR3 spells CASSQDAPRDTQYF. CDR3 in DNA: TGCGCCAGCAGCCAAGATGCGCCAAGGGATACGCAGTATTTT.

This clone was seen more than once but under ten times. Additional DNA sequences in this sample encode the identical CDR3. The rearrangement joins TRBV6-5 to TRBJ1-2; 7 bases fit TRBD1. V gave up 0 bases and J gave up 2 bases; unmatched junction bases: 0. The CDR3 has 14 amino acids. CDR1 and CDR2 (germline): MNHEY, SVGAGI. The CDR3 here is CASSYSTGNYGYTF. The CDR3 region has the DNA TGTGCCAGCAGTTACTCGACAGGGAACTATGGCTACACCTTC.

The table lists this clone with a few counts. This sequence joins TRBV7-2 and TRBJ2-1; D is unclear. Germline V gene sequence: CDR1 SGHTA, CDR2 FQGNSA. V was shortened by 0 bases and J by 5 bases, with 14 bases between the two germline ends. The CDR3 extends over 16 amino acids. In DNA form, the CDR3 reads TGTGCCAGCAGCTTAGCTAGCACGGAGAGCCACAATGAGCAGTTCTTC. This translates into CASSLASTESHNEQFF.

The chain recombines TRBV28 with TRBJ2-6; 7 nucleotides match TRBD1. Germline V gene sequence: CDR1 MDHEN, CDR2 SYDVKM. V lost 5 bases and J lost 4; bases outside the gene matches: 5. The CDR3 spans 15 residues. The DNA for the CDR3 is TGTGCCAGCAGTCGAACAGGGGTCGGGGCCAACGTCCTGACTTTC. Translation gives CASSRTGVGANVLTF.

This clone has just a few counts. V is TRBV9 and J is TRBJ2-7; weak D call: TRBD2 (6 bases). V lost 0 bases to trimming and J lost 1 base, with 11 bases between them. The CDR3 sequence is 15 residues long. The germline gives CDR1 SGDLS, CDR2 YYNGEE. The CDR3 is CASSVGLGASYEQYF. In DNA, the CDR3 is TGTGCCAGCAGCGTAGGACTAGGTGCGTCCTACGAGCAGTACTTC.

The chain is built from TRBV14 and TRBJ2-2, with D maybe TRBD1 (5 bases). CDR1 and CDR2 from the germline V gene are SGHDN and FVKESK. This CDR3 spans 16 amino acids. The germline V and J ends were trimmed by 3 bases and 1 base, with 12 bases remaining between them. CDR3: CASSHKAGWNTGELFF. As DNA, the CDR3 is TGTGCCAGCAGCCATAAAGCAGGGTGGAACACCGGGGAGCTGTTTTTT.

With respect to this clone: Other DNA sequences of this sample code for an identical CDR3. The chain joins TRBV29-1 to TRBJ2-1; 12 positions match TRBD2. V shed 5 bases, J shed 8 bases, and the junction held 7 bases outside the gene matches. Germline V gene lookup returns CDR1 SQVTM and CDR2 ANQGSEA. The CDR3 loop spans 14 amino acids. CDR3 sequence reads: CSVSRRLAGDEQFF. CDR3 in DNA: TGCAGCGTTTCTCGGAGACTAGCGGGGGATGAGCAGTTCTTC.

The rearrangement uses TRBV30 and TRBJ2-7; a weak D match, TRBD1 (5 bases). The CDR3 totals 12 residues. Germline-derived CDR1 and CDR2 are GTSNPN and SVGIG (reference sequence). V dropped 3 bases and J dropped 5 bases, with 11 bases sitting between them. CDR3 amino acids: CAWRDMANEQYF. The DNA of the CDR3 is TGTGCCTGGAGGGACATGGCCAACGAGCAGTACTTC. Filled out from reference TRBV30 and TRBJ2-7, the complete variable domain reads SQTIHQWPATLVQPVGSPLSLECTVEGTSNPNLYWYRQAAGRGLQLLFYSVGIGQISSEVPQNLSASRPQDRQFILSSKKLLLSDSGFYLCAWRDMANEQYFGPGTRLTVT.

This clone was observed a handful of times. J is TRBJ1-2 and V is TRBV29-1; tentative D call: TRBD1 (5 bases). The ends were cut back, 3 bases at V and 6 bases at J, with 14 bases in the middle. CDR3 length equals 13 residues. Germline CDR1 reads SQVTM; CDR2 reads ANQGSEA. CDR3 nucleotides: TGCAGCGTTGACAGGGCCTCGAATAATGGCTACACCTTC. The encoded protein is CSVDRASNNGYTF.

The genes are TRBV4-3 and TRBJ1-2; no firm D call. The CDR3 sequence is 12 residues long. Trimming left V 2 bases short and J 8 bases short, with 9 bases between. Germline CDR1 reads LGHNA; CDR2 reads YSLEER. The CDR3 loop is CASSQREGGYTF. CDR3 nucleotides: TGCGCCAGCAGCCAAAGGGAAGGAGGCTACACCTTC.

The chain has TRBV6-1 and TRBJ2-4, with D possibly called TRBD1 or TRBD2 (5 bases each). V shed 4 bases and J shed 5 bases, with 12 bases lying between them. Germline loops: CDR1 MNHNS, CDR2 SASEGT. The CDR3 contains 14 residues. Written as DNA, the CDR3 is TGTGCCAGCAGTGGAGGGGCGGCCCAAAACATTCAGTACTTC. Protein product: CASSGGAAQNIQYF.

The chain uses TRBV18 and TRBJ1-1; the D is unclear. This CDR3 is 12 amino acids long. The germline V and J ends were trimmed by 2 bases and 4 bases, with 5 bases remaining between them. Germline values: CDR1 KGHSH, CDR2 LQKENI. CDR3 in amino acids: CASSPDSTEAFF. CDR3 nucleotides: TGTGCCAGCTCACCAGACTCCACTGAAGCTTTCTTT.

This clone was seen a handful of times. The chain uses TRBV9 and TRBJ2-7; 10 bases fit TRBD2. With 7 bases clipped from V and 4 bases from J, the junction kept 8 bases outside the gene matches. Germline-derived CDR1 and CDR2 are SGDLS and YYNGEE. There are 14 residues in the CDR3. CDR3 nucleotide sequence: TGTGCCAGCGGAAAGCGGGAGGGGATTTACGAGCAGTACTTC. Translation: CASGKREGIYEQYF.